A selection of T cell receptor beta chains follows, all from one sample in a study of OX40 agonist ivuxolimab in advanced cancers. The assay was immunoSEQ multiplex PCR, and TCRdb's table has in-frame clones only and misses some. The table has about 77,000 clones, more than 75% seen once. Sequenced here: CD4+ or CD8+ T cells sorted from blood, sampled in a trial of the OX40 agonist ivuxolimab. All receptors derive from an adult with an advanced solid tumor such as melanoma, head and neck, liver or kidney cancer. Both conserved end residues are part of each CDR3. The D gene is left open where the match is weak. Size tells how often a clone was seen (once, few, many) or the class of an expanded clone, and some rows leave it out.

clone size: NA; D gene: NA; V gene: TRBV18; J gene: TRBJ1-6; CDR3 DNA: TGTGCCAGCTCACAGAGTACGGATAGTTCACCCCTCCACTTT; CDR3 protein: CASSQSTDSSPLHF
clone size: once; D gene: NA; V gene: TRBV20-1; J gene: TRBJ1-4; CDR3 DNA: TGCAGTGCTAGAAGTGGTGAAAAACTGTTTTTT; CDR3 protein: CSARSGEKLFF
clone size: NA; D gene: NA; V gene: TRBV18; J gene: TRBJ2-5; CDR3 DNA: TGTGCCAGCTCACCACCGAGGACTAGCAGGGGGGAGACCCAGTACTTC; CDR3 protein: CASSPPRTSRGETQYF
clone size: NA; D gene: TRBD2; V gene: TRBV2; J gene: TRBJ2-1; CDR3 DNA: TGTGCCAGCAAACTAGCGGCCAATGAGCAGTTCTTC; CDR3 protein: CASKLAANEQFF
clone size: NA; D gene: NA; V gene: TRBV4-3; J gene: TRBJ1-5; CDR3 DNA: TGCGCCAGCAGCCAAGTTAGGGGTCAGCCCCAGCATTTT; CDR3 protein: CASSQVRGQPQHF
clone size: NA; D gene: NA; V gene: TRBV28; J gene: TRBJ1-4; CDR3 DNA: TGTGCCAGCAGTCCGCCGGAGGGGGACAATGAAAAACTGTTTTTT; CDR3 protein: CASSPPEGDNEKLFF
clone size: NA; D gene: NA; V gene: TRBV11-3; J gene: TRBJ2-5; CDR3 DNA: TGTGCCAGCAGCTTAAATGTTGGAGAGACCCAGTACTTC; CDR3 protein: CASSLNVGETQYF
clone size: NA; D gene: NA; V gene: TRBV15; J gene: TRBJ2-7; CDR3 DNA: TGTGCCACCAGCAGAGAGCGGGGATCCTCCTACGAGCAGTACTTC; CDR3 protein: CATSRERGSSYEQYF
clone size: NA; D gene: NA; V gene: TRBV27; J gene: TRBJ1-2; CDR3 DNA: TGTGCCAGCAGTTTTCTAGGGACATTCGGCTACACCTTC; CDR3 protein: CASSFLGTFGYTF
clone size: NA; D gene: NA; V gene: TRBV9; J gene: TRBJ1-2; CDR3 DNA: TGTGCCAGCAGCGTAGAAGGGAGGGTGAGCTATGGCTACACCTTC; CDR3 protein: CASSVEGRVSYGYTF
clone size: NA; D gene: TRBD1; V gene: TRBV7-2; J gene: TRBJ2-7; CDR3 DNA: TGTGCCAGCAGCTTATTAGGATTAGGAACAGGGGGCTTCTACGAGCAGTACTTC; CDR3 protein: CASSLLGLGTGGFYEQYF
clone size: NA; D gene: NA; V gene: TRBV5-4; J gene: TRBJ2-2; CDR3 DNA: TGTGCCAGCAGTCGTCAACTGAACGGTCGTATAGGGGAGCTGTTTTTT; CDR3 protein: CASSRQLNGRIGELFF
clone size: NA; D gene: TRBD2; V gene: TRBV5-1; J gene: TRBJ2-1; CDR3 DNA: TGCGCCAGCAGCTTTTTATCGGCTAGCGGGAAGACCTACAATGAGCAGTTCTTC; CDR3 protein: CASSFLSASGKTYNEQFF
clone size: NA; D gene: TRBD2; V gene: TRBV27; J gene: TRBJ2-5; CDR3 DNA: TGTGCCAGCAGTTCCCCGGGGGGGGGAGACGAGACCCAGTACTTC; CDR3 protein: CASSSPGGGDETQYF
clone size: NA; D gene: NA; V gene: TRBV5-1; J gene: TRBJ2-1; CDR3 DNA: TGCGCCAGCAGCTTGGCCAGGGGGGTCTCCGAGGGCTACAATGAGCAGTTCTTC; CDR3 protein: CASSLARGVSEGYNEQFF
clone size: NA; D gene: TRBD1; V gene: TRBV5-4; J gene: TRBJ2-1; CDR3 DNA: TGTGCCAGCGGAGGGACAGGGGGGGCCAATGAGCAGTTCTTC; CDR3 protein: CASGGTGGANEQFF
clone size: NA; D gene: NA; V gene: TRBV5-1; J gene: TRBJ2-3; CDR3 DNA: TGCGCCAGCAGCTTGACGGGGTTGTTCACAGATACGCAGTATTTT; CDR3 protein: CASSLTGLFTDTQYF
clone size: NA; D gene: NA; V gene: TRBV7-2; J gene: TRBJ2-5; CDR3 DNA: TGTGCCAACTCGCGGCGCAGGGCAGAGACCCAGTACTTC; CDR3 protein: CANSRRRAETQYF
clone size: NA; D gene: NA; V gene: TRBV4-2; J gene: TRBJ2-7; CDR3 DNA: TGTGCCAGCAGCCAAGATCAAGAGGGGAGGTCCTACGAGCAGTACTTC; CDR3 protein: CASSQDQEGRSYEQYF
clone size: few; D gene: NA; V gene: TRBV7-2; J gene: TRBJ1-2; CDR3 DNA: TGTGCCAGCAGCGCCCGACAGGTTGGGTATGGCTACACCTTC; CDR3 protein: CASSARQVGYGYTF
clone size: once; D gene: TRBD1; V gene: TRBV9; J gene: TRBJ2-5; CDR3 DNA: TGTGCCAGCAGCGCCCGCGACAGGGTGGGGGAGACCCAGTACTTC; CDR3 protein: CASSARDRVGETQYF
clone size: NA; D gene: NA; V gene: TRBV19; J gene: TRBJ2-4; CDR3 DNA: TGTGCCACCGGCCCCCACAAAGACATTCAGTACTTC; CDR3 protein: CATGPHKDIQYF
clone size: NA; D gene: TRBD2; V gene: TRBV5-1; J gene: TRBJ2-5; CDR3 DNA: TGCGCCAGCAGCTTGCAGCGGGGCGAGACCCAGTACTTC; CDR3 protein: CASSLQRGETQYF
clone size: NA; D gene: TRBD2; V gene: TRBV7-9; J gene: TRBJ2-1; CDR3 DNA: TGTGCCAGCAGCCCTTCCACCGGGACTAGCACTAGTGAGCAGTTCTTC; CDR3 protein: CASSPSTGTSTSEQFF
clone size: NA; D gene: NA; V gene: TRBV6-4; J gene: TRBJ2-1; CDR3 DNA: TGTGCCAGCAGAGGGGCTAACAATGAGCAGTTCTTC; CDR3 protein: CASRGANNEQFF
clone size: NA; D gene: TRBD1; V gene: TRBV7-2; J gene: TRBJ1-4; CDR3 DNA: TGTGCCAGCAGCTCAGACAGGGGTGGGGAAAAACTGTTTTTT; CDR3 protein: CASSSDRGGEKLFF
clone size: NA; D gene: TRBD1; V gene: TRBV7-3; J gene: TRBJ1-2; CDR3 DNA: TGTGCCAGCAGCATTCGGACAGGCACGGGTCTCTATGGCTACACCTTC; CDR3 protein: CASSIRTGTGLYGYTF
clone size: NA; D gene: NA; V gene: TRBV7-9; J gene: TRBJ1-3; CDR3 DNA: TGTGCCAGCAGCTTAATGGATCGGCTCTATTTT; CDR3 protein: CASSLMDRLYF
clone size: NA; D gene: NA; V gene: TRBV19; J gene: TRBJ1-1; CDR3 DNA: TGTGCCAGTAGCCCCAACAAGGGGCCCACTGAAGCTTTCTTT; CDR3 protein: CASSPNKGPTEAFF
clone size: NA; D gene: TRBD1; V gene: TRBV7-8; J gene: TRBJ1-1; CDR3 DNA: TGTGCCAGCAGCTCCCAGACAGGGGGAACTGAAGCTTTCTTT; CDR3 protein: CASSSQTGGTEAFF
clone size: once; D gene: NA; V gene: TRBV19; J gene: TRBJ2-3; CDR3 DNA: TGTGCCAGTAGTGGCAGAGCCCCGGGGTCAGGCACGCAGTATTTT; CDR3 protein: CASSGRAPGSGTQYF
clone size: NA; D gene: TRBD2; V gene: TRBV10-3; J gene: TRBJ2-1; CDR3 DNA: TGTGCCATCGGGGGACTAGCGGGAGGGCACAATGAGCAGTTCTTC; CDR3 protein: CAIGGLAGGHNEQFF
clone size: once; D gene: TRBD1; V gene: TRBV19; J gene: TRBJ1-1; CDR3 DNA: TGTGCCAGTAGTATCCGGACAGGGGGAGGGAACACTGAAGCTTTCTTT; CDR3 protein: CASSIRTGGGNTEAFF
clone size: NA; D gene: NA; V gene: TRBV5-6; J gene: TRBJ2-1; CDR3 DNA: TGTGCCAGCAGCTCGACACTAGCTCGCTCCTACAATGAGCAGTTCTTC; CDR3 protein: CASSSTLARSYNEQFF
clone size: NA; D gene: NA; V gene: TRBV15; J gene: TRBJ1-1; CDR3 DNA: TGTGCCACCAGCAGAGATAGAAGATTTAACACTGAAGCTTTCTTT; CDR3 protein: CATSRDRRFNTEAFF
clone size: NA; D gene: NA; V gene: TRBV7-9; J gene: TRBJ1-5; CDR3 DNA: TGTGCCAGCAGCCCGGGGTCAGGAGGAAATCAGCCCCAGCATTTT; CDR3 protein: CASSPGSGGNQPQHF
clone size: NA; D gene: NA; V gene: TRBV5-1; J gene: TRBJ1-2; CDR3 DNA: TGCGCCAGCAGCTTAGACAGATATGGCTACACCTTC; CDR3 protein: CASSLDRYGYTF
clone size: NA; D gene: NA; V gene: TRBV30; J gene: TRBJ2-3; CDR3 DNA: TGTGCCTGCACAGCTTACACAGATACGCAGTATTTT; CDR3 protein: CACTAYTDTQYF
clone size: once; D gene: NA; V gene: TRBV27; J gene: TRBJ2-3; CDR3 DNA: TGTGCCAGCAGTTTATTTCCTAGAGGCACAGATACGCAGTATTTT; CDR3 protein: CASSLFPRGTDTQYF
clone size: NA; D gene: TRBD1; V gene: TRBV5-5; J gene: TRBJ2-7; CDR3 DNA: TGTGCCAGCAGCTTGTTCCTTATTGGGACAGGACCCTACGAGCAGTACTTC; CDR3 protein: CASSLFLIGTGPYEQYF
clone size: NA; D gene: NA; V gene: TRBV4-2; J gene: TRBJ1-4; CDR3 DNA: TGTGCCAGCAGCCAAGGAGGGGTAGGTGAAAAACTGTTTTTT; CDR3 protein: CASSQGGVGEKLFF
clone size: NA; D gene: TRBD1; V gene: TRBV11-1; J gene: TRBJ1-4; CDR3 DNA: TGTGCCAGCAGCTCCTATGACAGGGCGAATGAAAAACTGTTTTTT; CDR3 protein: CASSSYDRANEKLFF
clone size: NA; D gene: TRBD1; V gene: TRBV19; J gene: TRBJ1-2; CDR3 DNA: TGTGCCAGTAGTACTCACCCGGGACAGGGGATTGGCTACACCTTC; CDR3 protein: CASSTHPGQGIGYTF
clone size: NA; D gene: NA; V gene: TRBV7-3; J gene: TRBJ2-3; CDR3 DNA: TGTGCCAGCAGCTTGTCTGTCACAGATACGCAGTATTTT; CDR3 protein: CASSLSVTDTQYF
clone size: NA; D gene: NA; V gene: TRBV18; J gene: TRBJ2-5; CDR3 DNA: TGTGCCAGCTCACCAGACAGAAAAGAGACCCAGTACTTC; CDR3 protein: CASSPDRKETQYF
clone size: few; D gene: NA; V gene: TRBV30; J gene: TRBJ2-4; CDR3 DNA: TGTGCCTGGAGTGGTAGGGGGAACATTCAGTACTTC; CDR3 protein: CAWSGRGNIQYF
clone size: NA; D gene: TRBD2; V gene: TRBV7-3; J gene: TRBJ2-3; CDR3 DNA: TGTGCCAGCAGCTCCATAGCGGGAGGCCTATCGGGGAGAGATACGCAGTATTTT; CDR3 protein: CASSSIAGGLSGRDTQYF
clone size: NA; D gene: TRBD2; V gene: TRBV7-3; J gene: TRBJ2-5; CDR3 DNA: TGTGCCAGCAGCTTATACGGGACTAGCCCTCAAACCCAGTACTTC; CDR3 protein: CASSLYGTSPQTQYF
clone size: few; D gene: TRBD2; V gene: TRBV9; J gene: TRBJ2-1; CDR3 DNA: TGTGCCAGCAGCGCCGCCGGGACTAGCGGGAGGGCCGAGGGTGAGCAGTTCTTC; CDR3 protein: CASSAAGTSGRAEGEQFF